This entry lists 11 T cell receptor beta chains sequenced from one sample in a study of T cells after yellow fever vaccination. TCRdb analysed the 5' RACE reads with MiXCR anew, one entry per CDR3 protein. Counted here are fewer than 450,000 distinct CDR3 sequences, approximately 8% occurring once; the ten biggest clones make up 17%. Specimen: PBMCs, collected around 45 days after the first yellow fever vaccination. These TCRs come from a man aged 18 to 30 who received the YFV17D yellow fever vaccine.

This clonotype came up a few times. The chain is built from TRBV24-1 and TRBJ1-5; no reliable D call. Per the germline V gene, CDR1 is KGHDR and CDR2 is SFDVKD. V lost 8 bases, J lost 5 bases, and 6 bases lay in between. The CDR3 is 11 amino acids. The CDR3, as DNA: TGTGCCACCAACGGCGATCAGCCCCAGCATTTT. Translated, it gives CATNGDQPQHF.

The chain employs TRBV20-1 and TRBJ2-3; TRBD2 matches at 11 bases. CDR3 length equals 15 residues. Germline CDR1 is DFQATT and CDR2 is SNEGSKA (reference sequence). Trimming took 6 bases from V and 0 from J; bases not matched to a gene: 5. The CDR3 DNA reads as TGCAGTGCCCAACTAGCGGGGGACAGCACAGATACGCAGTATTTT. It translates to CSAQLAGDSTDTQYF.

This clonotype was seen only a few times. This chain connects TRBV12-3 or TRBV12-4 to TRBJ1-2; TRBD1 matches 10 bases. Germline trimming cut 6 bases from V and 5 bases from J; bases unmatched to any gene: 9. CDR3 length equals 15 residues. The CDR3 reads CASSRGQGVPYGYTF. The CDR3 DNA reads TGTGCCAGCAGCCGCGGACAGGGGGTTCCTTATGGCTACACCTTC.

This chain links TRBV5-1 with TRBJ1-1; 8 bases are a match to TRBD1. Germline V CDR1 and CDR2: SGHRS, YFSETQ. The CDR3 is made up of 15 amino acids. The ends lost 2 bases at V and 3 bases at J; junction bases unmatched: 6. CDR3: CASSLLSGGHTEAFF. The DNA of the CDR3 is TGCGCCAGCAGCTTACTATCAGGGGGCCACACTGAAGCTTTCTTT.

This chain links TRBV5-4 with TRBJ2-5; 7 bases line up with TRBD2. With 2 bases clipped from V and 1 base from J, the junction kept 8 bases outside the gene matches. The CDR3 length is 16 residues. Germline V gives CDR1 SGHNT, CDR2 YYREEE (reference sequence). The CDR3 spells CASSLVKWGGQETQYF. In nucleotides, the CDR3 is TGTGCCAGCAGCTTAGTAAAATGGGGGGGCCAAGAGACCCAGTACTTC.

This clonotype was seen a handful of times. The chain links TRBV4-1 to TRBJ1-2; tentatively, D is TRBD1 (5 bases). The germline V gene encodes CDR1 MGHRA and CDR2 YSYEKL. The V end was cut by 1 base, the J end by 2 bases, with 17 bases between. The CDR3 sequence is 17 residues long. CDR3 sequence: CASSQAMTVEKNYGYTF. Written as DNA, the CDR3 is TGCGCCAGCAGCCAAGCGATGACAGTTGAAAAGAACTATGGCTACACCTTC.

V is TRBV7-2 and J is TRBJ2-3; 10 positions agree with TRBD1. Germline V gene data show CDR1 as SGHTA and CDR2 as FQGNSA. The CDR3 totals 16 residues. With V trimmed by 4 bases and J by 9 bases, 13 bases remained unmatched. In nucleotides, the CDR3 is TGTGCCAGCAGCTATCGGACAGGGGGGGTTCCGTGGACGCAGTATTTT. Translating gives CASSYRTGGVPWTQYF.

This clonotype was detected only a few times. CDR3 protein: CATSDGPRGASTDTQYF. In DNA form, the CDR3 reads TGTGCCACCAGTGATGGGCCCCGGGGGGCGAGCACAGATACGCAGTATTTT. The genes are TRBV24-1 and TRBJ2-3, with a possible D match to TRBD2 (7 bases). Trimming took 3 bases from V and 0 from J, leaving 15 bases between them. The germline V gene has CDR1 KGHDR and CDR2 SFDVKD. CDR3 length: 17 residues.

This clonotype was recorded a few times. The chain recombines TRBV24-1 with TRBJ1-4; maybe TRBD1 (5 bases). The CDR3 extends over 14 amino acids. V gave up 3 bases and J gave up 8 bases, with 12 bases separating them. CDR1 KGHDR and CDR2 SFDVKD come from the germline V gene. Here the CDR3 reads CATSDGGRREKLFF. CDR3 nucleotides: TGTGCCACCAGTGATGGGGGTCGTCGGGAAAAACTGTTTTTT.

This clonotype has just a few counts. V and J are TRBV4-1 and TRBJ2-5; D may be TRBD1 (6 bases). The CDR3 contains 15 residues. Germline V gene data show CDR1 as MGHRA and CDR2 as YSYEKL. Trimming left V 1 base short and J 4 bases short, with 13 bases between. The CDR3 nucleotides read TGCGCCAGCAGCCAAGGCCCGTTGACAGGAGAGACCCAGTACTTC. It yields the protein CASSQGPLTGETQYF.

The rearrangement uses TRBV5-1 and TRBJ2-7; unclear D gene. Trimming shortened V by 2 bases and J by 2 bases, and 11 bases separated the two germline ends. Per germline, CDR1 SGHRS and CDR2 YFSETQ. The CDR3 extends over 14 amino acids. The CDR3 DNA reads TGCGCCAGCAGCTTCGGACCTTCGGCCTACGAGCAGTACGTC. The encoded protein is CASSFGPSAYEQYV.